These 14 T cell receptor beta chains share one sample of origin, sequenced in a study of OX40 agonist ivuxolimab in advanced cancers. The library was generated by the immunoSEQ multiplex PCR assay. Drawn from immuneACCESS, this table holds only the in-frame rearrangements with V and J called that TCRdb kept. Clones are partly lost; checked studies trace under half to an unresolved V gene and leave the rest unexplained. The sample table holds over 60,000 clones, of which 88% were seen once. Clones ranked in the top ten supply approximately 0.92% of the sample. The sequencing used CD4+ or CD8+ T cells sorted from blood, collected in a trial of the OX40 agonist ivuxolimab. Source of these receptors: an adult with an advanced solid tumor such as melanoma, head and neck, liver or kidney cancer.

The chain is built from TRBV5-4 and TRBJ2-3; perhaps D is TRBD1 or TRBD2 (6 bases each). The germline V and J ends were trimmed by 0 bases and 4 bases, with 18 bases remaining between them. Germline V lookup: CDR1 SGHNT, CDR2 YYREEE (reference sequence). The CDR3 has 17 amino acids. The CDR3 loop reads CASSLGGVGGGPDTQYF. CDR3 bases: TGTGCCAGCAGCTTGGGAGGGGTGGGGGGCGGACCAGATACGCAGTATTTT. The complete variable domain, with remaining parts taken from reference TRBV5-4 and TRBJ2-3, reads ETGVTQSPTHLIKTRGQQVTLRCSSQSGHNTVSWYQQALGQGPQFIFQYYREEENGRGNFPPRFSGLQFPNYSSELNVNALELDDSALYLCASSLGGVGGGPDTQYFGPGTRLTVL.

This chain links TRBV7-2 with TRBJ2-7; D gene uncertain. Germline lookup yields CDR1 SGHTA and CDR2 FQGNSA. Trimming cost V 3 bases and J 3 bases, with 9 bases left between them. The CDR3 totals 13 residues. DNA of the CDR3: TGTGCCAGCAGCTTCCATAGGAACTACGAGCAGTACTTC. Protein product: CASSFHRNYEQYF.

The chain is built from TRBV5-3 and TRBJ2-7; TRBD1 matches at 8 bases. TRBV5-3 is classed as an ORF, of uncertain function. The CDR3 is made up of 15 amino acids. Unmatched junction bases numbered 12, after V lost 8 bases and J lost 2 bases. Here the CDR3 reads CASSLLGQGPYEQYF. In nucleotides, the CDR3 is TGTGCCAGCAGCCTGCTCGGACAGGGACCCTACGAGCAGTACTTC.

This rearrangement joins TRBV19 to TRBJ2-7, with a tentative D call TRBD2 (6 bases). Germline CDR1 LNHDA, CDR2 SQIVND (reference sequence). CDR3 length: 15 amino acids. V shed 6 bases and J shed 3 bases, with 18 bases lying between them. In nucleotides, the CDR3 is TGTGCCAGTAGCACGTATGGCGGGGATCTCTACGAGCAGTACTTC. This codes for CASSTYGGDLYEQYF.

This chain uses TRBV6-1 with TRBJ1-1; 7 nucleotides match TRBD1. This CDR3 spans 14 amino acids. Germline CDR1 MNHNS, CDR2 SASEGT. With V trimmed by 7 bases and J by 0 bases, 5 bases remained unmatched. CDR3 coding DNA: TGTGCCAGCAATGGGGGACAGTTGAACACTGAAGCTTTCTTT. It translates to CASNGGQLNTEAFF.

The chain combines TRBV5-4 with TRBJ2-5; TRBD1 matches 7 bases. V lost 2 bases and J lost 5; bases outside the gene matches: 3. Per germline, CDR1 SGHNT and CDR2 YYREEE (reference sequence). The CDR3 contains 13 residues. CDR3 DNA sequence: TGTGCCAGCAGCTTTGACAGGGCCGAGACCCAGTACTTC. This encodes CASSFDRAETQYF.

V and J are TRBV4-2 and TRBJ1-1, with D possibly matching TRBD1 (5 bases). The CDR3 sequence is 15 residues long. The V end lost 0 bases, the J end lost 1 base, and 9 bases lay between the germline ends. The germline V gene has CDR1 LGHNA and CDR2 YNFKEQ. CDR3 DNA: TGTGCCAGCAGCCAAGATGGGGCAGGGAACACTGAAGCTTTCTTT. Amino acids: CASSQDGAGNTEAFF.

The chain uses TRBV15 and TRBJ1-4; D possibly corresponds to TRBD1 (5 bases). Germline loops: CDR1 LNHNV, CDR2 YYDKDF (reference sequence). This CDR3 spans 13 amino acids. V gave up 1 base and J gave up 12 bases, with 12 bases separating them. CDR3 bases: TGTGCCACCAGCAGAGTAGACCCGACAGAACTGTTTTTT. The encoded protein is CATSRVDPTELFF.

This clone was detected a few times. The chain combines TRBV20-1 with TRBJ1-4; 9 bases align to TRBD1. Germline lookup yields CDR1 DFQATT and CDR2 SNEGSKA (reference sequence). Germline trimming cut 5 bases from V and 9 bases from J; bases unmatched to any gene: 1. The CDR3 is made up of 11 amino acids. CDR3 coding DNA: TGCAGTGCTGGACAGGGGAAAAAACTGTTTTTT. This encodes CSAGQGKKLFF.

The chain employs TRBV7-9 and TRBJ2-1; 16 bases are shared with TRBD2. Germline assignment: CDR1 SEHNR and CDR2 FQNEAQ (reference sequence). The V gene end was trimmed by 0 bases and the J gene end by 6 bases; junction bases not matched to a gene: 5. The CDR3 sequence is 18 residues long. In DNA, the CDR3 is TGTGCCAGCAGCTTAGCTTACGGGACTAGCGGGAGGGTCAATGAGCAGTTCTTC. Amino acid sequence: CASSLAYGTSGRVNEQFF. The variable domain in full, with the rest retrieved from reference TRBV7-9 and TRBJ2-1, is DTGVSQNPRHKITKRGQNVTFRCDPISEHNRLYWYRQTLGQGPEFLTYFQNEAQLEKSRLLSDRFSAERPKGSFSTLEIQRTEQGDSAMYLCASSLAYGTSGRVNEQFFGPGTRLTVL.

The chain carries TRBV18 and TRBJ2-3; D is ambiguous. Germline V gives CDR1 KGHSH, CDR2 LQKENI. CDR3 length equals 14 residues. The V end was cut by 6 bases, the J end by 0 bases, with 10 bases between. CDR3 in DNA: TGTGCCAGCTCTTCGTCCACTAGCACAGATACGCAGTATTTT. Translation: CASSSSTSTDTQYF. The full variable domain, in which reference TRBV18 and TRBJ2-3 provide the parts outside the CDR3, is NAGVMQNPRHLVRRRGQEARLRCSPMKGHSHVYWYRQLPEEGLKFMVYLQKENIIDESGMPKERFSAEFPKEGPSILRIQQVVRGDSAAYFCASSSSTSTDTQYFGPGTRLTVL.

The chain joins TRBV7-2 to TRBJ2-1, with TRBD1 matching over 7 bases. Germline-derived CDR1 and CDR2 are SGHTA and FQGNSA. This CDR3 has 12 amino acids. Trimming cost V 1 base and J 13 bases; bases outside gene matches: 4. Here the CDR3 DNA reads TGTGCCAGCAGCTTAGAAACAGGGGTACAGTTCTTC. As protein: CASSLETGVQFF.

The rearrangement uses TRBV6-5 and TRBJ2-7; possible D gene TRBD2, 5 bases. Trimming took 5 bases from V and 9 from J, leaving 17 bases between them. Germline assignment: CDR1 MNHEY and CDR2 SVGAGI. The CDR3 is made up of 13 amino acids. This CDR3 is CASSEARGGGQYF. CDR3 sequence (DNA): TGTGCCAGCAGTGAAGCGCGAGGAGGAGGGCAGTACTTC.

The chain combines TRBV12-5 with TRBJ1-5; TRBD1 is a possible D gene (6 bases). CDR1 is LGHNT, CDR2 FRNRAP, per germline. The CDR3 contains 13 residues. Trimming removed 8 bases from V and 3 bases from J, with 11 bases in between. This CDR3 reads CASSRGDNQPQHF. CDR3 nucleotides: TGTGCTAGTTCTAGGGGGGACAATCAGCCCCAGCATTTT.